The entry below describes one T cell receptor (beta chain). V was pared by 2 bases and J by 9 bases, with 11 bases of the junction left unmatched. The CDR3 contains 16 residues. Germline CDR1 reads SEHNR; CDR2 reads FQNEAQ (reference sequence). The sample originates from a study of CD8+ T cells in alopecia areata. Extraction of RNA preceded its reverse transcription into cDNA, which served as the sequencing template. Data came from immunoSEQ multiplex PCR; TCRdb stores just in-frame clones and leaves some out. The sample includes some 130,000 clones, approximately 58% of them seen just once. This sequence originates from a human donor with alopecia areata. The sample consisted of CD4+ T cells sorted from blood, taken at week 0. V gene TRBV7-9 combines with J gene TRBJ2-1, with 9 positions matching TRBD2. CDR3 in amino acids: CASSLPGLAGRSEQFF. The CDR3 DNA reads as TGTGCCAGCAGCTTACCGGGACTAGCCGGTAGAAGTGAGCAGTTCTTC.